These T cell receptor beta chains were read from a single sample in a study of blood T cell repertoires in COVID-19. TCRdb's copy holds only in-frame clones and misses some; the assay was immunoSEQ multiplex PCR. The sample shows some 130,000 clones, about 89% of them seen only once. Material for sequencing was peripheral blood. The receptors originated from a woman aged 70-85 years with COVID-19, enrolled during active disease. Both conserved end residues are part of each CDR3. D genes are given only for firm matches. A row's size may be missing; if present it is once, few, many or a size class.

j_gene	abundance	v_gene	d_gene	CDR3nt	CDR3aa
TRBJ1-1	-	TRBV7-9	TRBD1	TGTGCCAGCAGCTTAGAAGGGACAGAATTCAAAGCTTTCTTT	CASSLEGTEFKAFF
TRBJ2-3	-	TRBV7-2	TRBD2	TGTGCCAGCAGGACCGTGTTAGCGGGACCCACAGATACGCAGTATTTT	CASRTVLAGPTDTQYF
TRBJ2-3	-	TRBV6-5	-	TGTGCCAGCAGATGGGCGGGGTTTCCAGATACGCAGTATTTT	CASRWAGFPDTQYF
TRBJ2-2	-	TRBV5-1	-	TGCGCCAGCAGCTTACGGGGACAGAACACCGGGGAGCTGTTTTTT	CASSLRGQNTGELFF
TRBJ1-2	-	TRBV4-1	-	TGCGCCAGCAGCCCGGCTAACTATGGCTACACCTTC	CASSPANYGYTF
TRBJ2-3	-	TRBV15	-	TGTGCCACCAGCAGAGGGTTAGCGAGGGATACGCAGTATTTT	CATSRGLARDTQYF
TRBJ1-1	-	TRBV11-2	-	TGTGCCAGCAGCTCTCCCCGGGGAGGGTGGGTGGCCACTGAAGCTTTCTTT	CASSSPRGGWVATEAFF
TRBJ2-3	-	TRBV12-3/TRBV12-4	-	TGTGCCAGCAGTACAGGGGGGGCAGATACGCAGTATTTT	CASSTGGADTQYF
TRBJ2-2	-	TRBV5-4	TRBD2	TGTGCCAGCAGCAGCAGCGGGGGGGCTTTCACCGGGGAGCTGTTTTTT	CASSSSGGAFTGELFF
TRBJ1-1	-	TRBV5-1	-	TGCGCCAGCAGCCATCGAATTAGGGGGAACACTGAAGCTTTCTTT	CASSHRIRGNTEAFF
TRBJ1-5	-	TRBV19	TRBD1	TGTGCCAGTAAAGACAGGGATGGGGATCAGCCCCAGCATTTT	CASKDRDGDQPQHF
TRBJ2-2	-	TRBV14	-	TGTGCCAGCAGCCAAGATGGCGGGGCTGACACCGGGGAGCTGTTTTTT	CASSQDGGADTGELFF
TRBJ2-3	-	TRBV5-3	-	TGTGCCACCGTCCCCCCCTACACAGATACGCAGTATTTT	CATVPPYTDTQYF
TRBJ2-3	-	TRBV19	TRBD2	TGTGCCAGTAGTCCCTGGACTAGCGGGGGGGCCATAGATACGCAGTATTTT	CASSPWTSGGAIDTQYF
TRBJ2-1	-	TRBV5-6	TRBD1	TGTGCCAGCAGCTACCTGACAGGGAGCTCCTACAATGAGCAGTTCTTC	CASSYLTGSSYNEQFF
TRBJ1-2	once	TRBV19	TRBD1	TGTGCCAGTAGTGTGGACAGGGGGCAAGCTGGCTACACCTTC	CASSVDRGQAGYTF
TRBJ2-1	-	TRBV7-3	TRBD2	TGTGCCAGCAGCTTGGGGTTGGGACTAGCTATCAATGAGCAGTTCTTC	CASSLGLGLAINEQFF
TRBJ1-2	-	TRBV7-9	-	TGTGCCAGCAGCTTAGGTCTTGGGGCGCCAGGTGGCTACACCTTC	CASSLGLGAPGGYTF
TRBJ1-5	-	TRBV10-2	-	TGCGCCAGCAGTGAATCCGGGAGCAATCAGCCCCAGCATTTT	CASSESGSNQPQHF
TRBJ1-3	-	TRBV28	TRBD1	TGTGCCAGCAGCACACAGGGGGCTAGGTACACCATATATTTT	CASSTQGARYTIYF
TRBJ1-2	-	TRBV15	-	TGTGCCACCAGCAGAGGTGAGGCAGGAGCGGGGGGCGGCTACACCTTC	CATSRGEAGAGGGYTF
TRBJ1-1	once	TRBV6-5	-	TGTGCCAGCAGTTACTCGGCAGGGTACACTGAAGCTTTCTTT	CASSYSAGYTEAFF
TRBJ1-2	-	TRBV2	-	TGTGCCAGCATACCCGACAGGACCAGTCGCTACACCTTC	CASIPDRTSRYTF
TRBJ2-7	once	TRBV28	-	TGTGCCAGCAGTCCTACCCGGGGGTTCTCCTACGAGCAGTACTTC	CASSPTRGFSYEQYF
TRBJ1-4	-	TRBV5-1	-	TGCGCCAGCAGCGAACAACACAGGGTTACTGAAAAACTGTTTTTT	CASSEQHRVTEKLFF
TRBJ1-5	-	TRBV2	-	TGTGCCAGCAGTGATTTGGCAGGTGGTCAGCCCCAGCATTTT	CASSDLAGGQPQHF
TRBJ2-7	-	TRBV14	TRBD2	TGTGCCAGCAGCCGCCCCGGGACTAGCGGGGGACGGGGGCAGTACTTC	CASSRPGTSGGRGQYF
TRBJ2-5	-	TRBV29-1	-	TGCAGCGTTGAAGAAGTGGCAGAGACCCAGTACTTC	CSVEEVAETQYF
TRBJ1-2	-	TRBV6-5	-	TGTGCCAGCAATCGGGAGGCTAACTATGGCTACACCTTC	CASNREANYGYTF
TRBJ1-4	once	TRBV2	-	TGTGCCAGCAGTGAGAGGTGGGGGGGCTCTGAAAAACTGTTTTTT	CASSERWGGSEKLFF
TRBJ2-2	-	TRBV7-9	-	TGTGCCAGCAGCTTATTAATTAACACCGGGGAGCTGTTTTTT	CASSLLINTGELFF
TRBJ2-1	once	TRBV9	-	TGTGCCAGCAGCGCTGAGACTAGCTCCTACAATGAGCAGTTCTTC	CASSAETSSYNEQFF
TRBJ1-1	-	TRBV16	-	TGTGCCAGCAGCGAAAGTCAGGACACTGAAGCTTTCTTT	CASSESQDTEAFF
TRBJ2-1	-	TRBV11-2	-	TGTGCCAGCAGCTTCGCCTGGGAGGATTACTCCTACAATGAGCAGTTCTTC	CASSFAWEDYSYNEQFF
TRBJ1-1	-	TRBV11-2	-	TGTGCCAGCAGCTTAGGCGACCCGACAAGCGAAGCTTTCTTT	CASSLGDPTSEAFF
TRBJ1-2	-	TRBV5-6	TRBD1	TGTGCCAGCAGCTTAGGACAGGGGTATAACTATGGCTACACCTTC	CASSLGQGYNYGYTF
TRBJ2-7	-	TRBV20-1	-	TGCAGTGCTAGTAGGGGTGTCGGGCCAGCTTACTCCGAGCAGTACTTC	CSASRGVGPAYSEQYF
TRBJ1-6	-	TRBV30	TRBD1	TGTGCCTGGAGTGCCCCCGCGGGACAGAGAAATTCACCCCTCCACTTT	CAWSAPAGQRNSPLHF
TRBJ1-6	-	TRBV28	-	TGTGCCAGCAGCCCACCCAGGTACTCCTATAATTCACCCCTCCACTTT	CASSPPRYSYNSPLHF
TRBJ2-1	-	TRBV5-1	TRBD2	TGCGCCAGCAGCTTCGTAGCGGGGGATAGTGAGCAGTTCTTC	CASSFVAGDSEQFF
TRBJ1-5	once	TRBV28	TRBD1	TGTGCCAGCAGAACAACAGGGGAGGTTCAGCCCCAGCATTTT	CASRTTGEVQPQHF
TRBJ2-2	once	TRBV4-1	-	TGCGCCAGCAGCCAAGATGAGTTGGTCGGGGAGCTGTTTTTT	CASSQDELVGELFF
TRBJ1-5	-	TRBV3-1/TRBV3-2	TRBD1	TGTGCCAGCAGCCTTTCGGGACAGGTGGGAGGGTATAGCAATCAGCCCCAGCATTTT	CASSLSGQVGGYSNQPQHF
TRBJ1-2	once	TRBV2	-	TGTGCCAGCAGTTTAGACATCGATAACTATGGCTACACCTTC	CASSLDIDNYGYTF
TRBJ2-5	-	TRBV11-2	-	TGTGCCAGCAGCTTCAGGGCTGCTCTTCAAGAGACCCAGTACTTC	CASSFRAALQETQYF
TRBJ2-6	-	TRBV4-2	TRBD2	TGTGCCAGCAGCCAAGCGGACCTCAGCGGGGCTGGGGCCAACGTCCTGACTTTC	CASSQADLSGAGANVLTF
TRBJ1-1	-	TRBV28	-	TGTGCCAGCAGTCCCGTGACAGGCGTCATGAACACTGAAGCTTTCTTT	CASSPVTGVMNTEAFF
TRBJ1-3	-	TRBV5-1	TRBD1	TGCGCCAGCAGCGCCGACAGGGGCGCAGGAAACACCATATATTTT	CASSADRGAGNTIYF
TRBJ2-7	few	TRBV21-1	-	TGTGCCAGCAGTCTCTACGAGCAGTACTTC	CASSLYEQYF
TRBJ2-7	-	TRBV5-6	-	TGTGCCAGCAGTGCCGGGACACACTACGAGCAGTACTTC	CASSAGTHYEQYF
TRBJ2-5	-	TRBV18	TRBD2	TGTGCCAGCTCACCTCGGACTAGCGGGCCGGAGACCCAGTACTTC	CASSPRTSGPETQYF
TRBJ1-1	-	TRBV5-4	-	TGTGCCAGCAGCTTGGTACAGGGACGCACTGAAGCTTTCTTT	CASSLVQGRTEAFF
TRBJ1-1	-	TRBV30	-	TGTGCCTGGAGTTTGGTGGGCGGCGGGTACACTGAAGCTTTCTTT	CAWSLVGGGYTEAFF